The clone carrying this T cell receptor (beta chain) showed up many times. As yet, its antigen is unknown. The germline CDR1 and CDR2 sequences are MNHNS and SASEGT. Trimming took 1 base from V and 7 from J, leaving 11 bases between them. CDR3 length: 14 amino acids. Prior to thyroid surgery, none of the patients had received any treatment. The data were taken from a study of metastatic and nonmetastatic thyroid tumors. Whole-study results and caveats: Versus benign nodules, malignant thyroid tumors reportedly had significantly higher TCR beta diversity, in blood and tumor.

Per the study methods: Construction of a distant-metastasis classifier for papillary thyroid cancer relied on CDR3 differences across clinicopathological groups. TCRdb recomputed clones from the PCR reads via MiXCR. None of the V and J calls come from the authors' own analysis; TCRdb made them. The sample yields 30,000 to 40,000 clones, approximately 19% seen once. The clonotype was recovered from a female donor with papillary thyroid cancer or a benign thyroid nodule (not recorded which). Some clones in this sample may be carry-over from other donors' samples. Sample: blood. The chain combines TRBV6-1 with TRBJ1-5, with a possible D match to TRBD1 (5 bases). CDR3 coding DNA: TGTGCCAGCAGTGAAGGCCAGGGAGGCCAGCCCCAGCATTTT. This gives the protein CASSEGQGGQPQHF.